These 32 T cell receptor beta chains originate from one sample sequenced in a study of TIL therapy for anti-PD-1-resistant metastatic lung cancer. The libraries were made with immunoSEQ v3. Only in-frame clones appear in the TCRdb table, and some are missing; sequencing was by immunoSEQ multiplex PCR. The table records roughly 28,000 clones, about 63% of them present only once. This sample's time point: pre-treatment sample, taken before nivolumab and TIL therapy. Tumor tissue came from excised metastases, mostly pleural nodules or supraclavicular lymph nodes. The sample here was tumor tissue, taken at baseline. Every receptor here comes from a woman aged 30 to 85 with non-small cell lung cancer.

This clone appeared a few times. The chain combines TRBV13 with TRBJ2-1, with TRBD2 matching over 10 bases. Germline V gene sequence: CDR1 PRHDT, CDR2 FYEKMQ (reference sequence). The CDR3 sequence is 16 residues long. V lost 6 bases, J lost 4 bases, and 9 bases stayed unmatched. The CDR3: CASSEPGTSAYNEQFF. CDR3 DNA sequence: TGTGCCAGCAGTGAACCCGGGACTAGCGCTTACAATGAGCAGTTCTTC.

This clone came up a few times. The rearrangement links TRBV14 to TRBJ2-5; 7 bases map to TRBD1. V shed 4 bases, J shed 3 bases, and the junction held 8 bases outside the gene matches. The CDR3 length is 15 residues. CDR1 is SGHDN and CDR2 is FVKESK in the germline V gene. This CDR3 is CASSPLTGFEETQYF. The DNA of the CDR3 is TGTGCCAGCAGCCCCTTGACAGGGTTCGAAGAGACCCAGTACTTC.

The V call is TRBV29-1, the J call TRBJ1-4; 7 nucleotides line up with TRBD1. This CDR3 is 14 amino acids long. From germline, CDR1 is SQVTM and CDR2 ANQGSEA. The V segment lost 5 bases and the J segment 0 bases; nucleotides outside the gene matches: 3. CDR3 DNA sequence: TGCAGCGTTCGGGACAGTGCAACTAATGAAAAACTGTTTTTT. Translated, it gives CSVRDSATNEKLFF.

The rearrangement links TRBV12-2 to TRBJ2-1. TRBV12-2 is an annotated pseudogene. The CDR3 spans 13 residues. CDR3 in DNA: TGTGCAAGTCGCCCCGTGAGGGGAAATGAGCAGTTCTTC. Protein: CASRPVRGNEQFF.

This chain connects TRBV11-2 to TRBJ2-7; 9 positions match TRBD1. CDR1 SGHAT and CDR2 FQNNGV come from the germline V gene. This CDR3 is built from 16 residues. Trimming cost V 5 bases and J 3 bases; bases outside gene matches: 11. Here the CDR3 DNA reads TGTGCCAGCAGCCCACTGACAGGGGGTGGGATCTACGAGCAGTACTTC. Translated, it gives CASSPLTGGGIYEQYF.

The chain links TRBV6-5 to TRBJ2-3; 14 bases are shared with TRBD2. The CDR3 runs to 16 residues. Losses at the gene ends were 4 bases for V and 5 bases for J; bases not matched to a gene: 5. From germline, CDR1 is MNHEY and CDR2 SVGAGI. This CDR3 is CASSSPTSGRGDTQYF. Written as DNA, the CDR3 is TGTGCCAGCAGTTCCCCGACTAGCGGGAGGGGAGATACGCAGTATTTT.

This clone appeared a few times. J is TRBJ2-3 and V is TRBV7-8; D gene uncertain. The ends were cut back, 8 bases at V and 6 bases at J, with 21 bases in the middle. This CDR3 spans 15 amino acids. Looked up from germline, CDR1 is SGHVS and CDR2 is FQNEAQ. CDR3 coding DNA: TGTGCCAGCCGTTTACTAACGGGTTCATATGATACGCAGTATTTT. It yields the protein CASRLLTGSYDTQYF.

This clone was counted once. The chain joins TRBV11-2 to TRBJ2-1; tentative D call: TRBD2 (6 bases). Looked up from germline, CDR1 is SGHAT and CDR2 is FQNNGV. The V end lost 8 bases, the J end lost 5 bases, and 28 bases lay between the germline ends. The CDR3 is made up of 18 amino acids. The CDR3 sequence: CASGLYPDSGPLNNEQFF. CDR3 nucleotides: TGTGCCAGCGGCCTATACCCTGATAGCGGCCCCCTAAACAATGAGCAGTTCTTC. Full variable domain (rest looked up from reference TRBV11-2 and TRBJ2-1): EAGVAQSPRYKIIEKRQSVAFWCNPISGHATLYWYQQILGQGPKLLIQFQNNGVVDDSQLPKDRFSAERLKGVDSTLKIQPAKLEDSAVYLCASGLYPDSGPLNNEQFFGPGTRLTVL.

The chain employs TRBV6-1 and TRBJ1-3, with D maybe TRBD1 (5 bases). Germline V gives CDR1 MNHNS, CDR2 SASEGT. The CDR3 is 14 residues long. Trimming took off 7 bases at V and 2 bases at J, with 12 bases between the two ends. The CDR3 DNA follows: TGTGCCAGCATAGACAGAAGCGCTGGAAACACCATATATTTT. Protein product: CASIDRSAGNTIYF.

The chain is built from TRBV19 and TRBJ2-5; 8 positions agree with TRBD2. CDR3 length: 13 residues. J was trimmed by 5 bases and V by 10 bases; bases with no gene match: 9. Per germline, CDR1 LNHDA and CDR2 SQIVND (reference sequence). DNA of the CDR3: TGTGCCACCTCCTTAGCGGGGTGGGAGACCCAGTACTTC. Protein product: CATSLAGWETQYF.

This clone was seen only a few times. V gene TRBV30 combines with J gene TRBJ2-2; the D gene could be TRBD1 or TRBD2 (6 bases each). Germline V CDR1 and CDR2: GTSNPN, SVGIG (reference sequence). V lost 8 bases and J lost 4, with 20 bases in between. The CDR3 runs 15 residues. The CDR3 DNA reads as TGTGCCCGTACGACGGGGGCTGTTGGCACCGGGGAGCTGTTTTTT. It specifies CARTTGAVGTGELFF.

The V gene is TRBV2, the J gene TRBJ1-2; D uncertain. Germline CDR1 SNHLY, CDR2 FYNNEI. The V and J ends lost 8 bases and 0 bases respectively, with 7 bases between them. CDR3 length: 12 residues. The CDR3 coding sequence is TGTGCCAGCTCACCAGCTAACTATGGCTACACCTTC. Translating gives CASSPANYGYTF. The whole variable domain, remainder taken from reference TRBV2 and TRBJ1-2, is EPEVTQTPSHQVTQMGQEVILRCVPISNHLYFYWYRQILGQKVEFLVSFYNNEISEKSEIFDDQFSVERPDGSNFTLKIRSTKLEDSAMYFCASSPANYGYTFGSGTRLTVV.

The J gene is TRBJ2-7, the V gene TRBV27; D is perhaps TRBD1 (6 bases). Germline CDR1 and CDR2: MNHEY and SMNVEV (reference sequence). The CDR3 has 16 amino acids. Trimming stripped 5 bases from V and 4 bases from J, with 21 bases between. CDR3 nucleotides: TGTGCCAGCAGTCCGGCGAGTCAGGGGCGGCGGTACGAGCAGTACTTC. Translation: CASSPASQGRRYEQYF.

V usage is TRBV4-1 and J usage is TRBJ2-5, with TRBD2 matching over 10 bases. J lost 4 bases, V lost 2 bases, and 7 bases had no gene match. Germline V gene sequence: CDR1 MGHRA, CDR2 YSYEKL. The CDR3 has 16 amino acids. The CDR3: CASSQTAGGPGETQYF. The DNA for the CDR3 is TGCGCCAGCAGCCAAACAGCGGGAGGGCCGGGAGAGACCCAGTACTTC.

This chain connects TRBV6-1 to TRBJ1-1; D is uncertain. The CDR3 covers 14 residues. Germline loops: CDR1 MNHNS, CDR2 SASEGT. V was trimmed by 7 bases and J by 6 bases, leaving 18 bases between them. The DNA for the CDR3 is TGTGCCAGCACACCCTATACCTGGACGGCTGAAGCTTTCTTT. Translation: CASTPYTWTAEAFF.

V gene TRBV10-3 combines with J gene TRBJ1-1, with D possibly matching TRBD1 (6 bases). Trimming pared 1 base from V and 10 bases from J, leaving 19 bases between. The CDR3 loop spans 15 amino acids. The V gene's germline CDR1 is ENHRY and CDR2 SYGVKD. CDR3 nucleotides: TGTGCCATCAGTGAGTATGTGACAGGCGGGAGGGGAGCTTTCTTT. Amino acids: CAISEYVTGGRGAFF.

The chain links TRBV12-5 to TRBJ2-1, with D maybe TRBD2 (6 bases). V was cut by 6 bases and J by 4 bases, with 13 bases left in between. This CDR3 spans 14 amino acids. Per the germline V gene, CDR1 is LGHNT and CDR2 is FRNRAP. Here the CDR3 DNA reads TGTGCTAGTGGCCCCTGGGGGGTTTACAATGAGCAGTTCTTC. Its translation: CASGPWGVYNEQFF.

The chain combines TRBV29-1 with TRBJ2-7, with D perhaps assigned TRBD1 or TRBD2 (5 bases each). The CDR3 contains 15 residues. Germline V gives CDR1 SQVTM, CDR2 ANQGSEA. V lost 5 bases and J lost 2, with 19 bases in between. CDR3 sequence reads: CSVLAGTAVTYEQYF. The CDR3 bases are TGCAGCGTTCTCGCCGGGACCGCCGTCACCTACGAGCAGTACTTC.

This clone was counted only a few times. The chain joins TRBV19 to TRBJ2-2; 8 bases agree with TRBD2. The germline CDR1 and CDR2 sequences are LNHDA and SQIVND (reference sequence). The CDR3 contains 13 residues. V shed 6 bases, J shed 5 bases, and the junction held 2 bases outside the gene matches. CDR3 amino acids: CASSGRVTGELFF. Here the CDR3 DNA reads TGTGCCAGTAGCGGGAGGGTGACCGGGGAGCTGTTTTTT.

The sample holds a few counts of this clone. The chain links TRBV19 to TRBJ2-2; a weak D match, TRBD2 (7 bases). Trimming left V 3 bases short and J 3 bases short, with 11 bases between. CDR1 and CDR2 (germline): LNHDA, SQIVND (reference sequence). The CDR3 extends over 15 amino acids. The CDR3 nucleotides are TGTGCCAGTAGTATGGTGGGGGGGCACACCGGGGAGCTGTTTTTT. Translating it yields CASSMVGGHTGELFF. The full variable domain, with the rest looked up from reference TRBV19 and TRBJ2-2, is DGGITQSPKYLFRKEGQNVTLSCEQNLNHDAMYWYRQDPGQGLRLIYYSQIVNDFQKGDIAEGYSVSREKKESFPLTVTSAQKNPTAFYLCASSMVGGHTGELFFGEGSRLTVL.

The chain combines TRBV7-2 with TRBJ2-7; D call uncertain. Trimming removed 5 bases from V and 5 bases from J, with 25 bases in between. Per the germline V gene, CDR1 is SGHTA and CDR2 is FQGNSA. The CDR3 consists of 17 residues. This CDR3 reads CASSPAPRTDGWNEQYF. The CDR3 nucleotides are TGTGCCAGCAGCCCCGCACCAAGGACGGACGGGTGGAACGAGCAGTACTTC.

This chain joins TRBV5-1 and TRBJ2-1; 11 bases align to TRBD2. This CDR3 contains 18 residues. CDR1 SGHRS and CDR2 YFSETQ come from the germline V gene. Trimming cost V 4 bases and J 4 bases; bases outside gene matches: 13. The DNA of the CDR3 is TGCGCCAGCAGCAAATTTGCCCCCGGGACTAGCGGATACAATGAGCAGTTCTTC. Protein product: CASSKFAPGTSGYNEQFF.

The CDR3 sequence is CASSAPNEQFF. The CDR3 nucleotides are TGTGCCAGCAGTGCCCCCAATGAGCAGTTCTTC. The V gene is TRBV6-1, the J gene TRBJ2-1; D call uncertain. The CDR3 loop spans 11 amino acids. V was trimmed by 4 bases and J by 6 bases, leaving 4 bases between them. Per germline, CDR1 MNHNS and CDR2 SASEGT.

This clone was seen a few times. The chain has TRBV2 and TRBJ1-1, with a possible D match to TRBD1 (6 bases). The CDR3 spans 12 residues. Germline lookup yields CDR1 SNHLY and CDR2 FYNNEI. The V gene lost 7 bases and the J gene lost 7 bases, with 13 bases spanning the gap. This chain's CDR3 is CASNLQGGEAFF. The CDR3 nucleotides are TGTGCCAGCAATCTGCAAGGGGGTGAAGCTTTCTTT.

This clone appeared once. For the CDR3, the DNA is TGTGCCAGCAGCCAAGATCTTACCAGTAGTCTTGGCTACACCTTC. Its protein is CASSQDLTSSLGYTF. The genes are TRBV4-2 and TRBJ1-2; D remains ambiguous. Trimming took 0 bases from V and 7 from J, leaving 15 bases between them. In germline, CDR1 is LGHNA, CDR2 YNFKEQ. The CDR3 is made up of 15 amino acids.

The J gene is TRBJ2-1, the V gene TRBV9, with 10 bases identical to TRBD2. The CDR3 consists of 17 residues. Germline V lookup: CDR1 SGDLS, CDR2 YYNGEE. The junction had 5 bases not matched to a gene; V was cut back by 2 bases and J by 0 bases. CDR3 protein: CASSVGSGRSSYNEQFF. CDR3 DNA: TGTGCCAGCAGCGTCGGTAGCGGGAGGAGCTCCTACAATGAGCAGTTCTTC.

The chain links TRBV11-3 to TRBJ1-1; TRBD1 is a possible D gene (5 bases). Germline V gives CDR1 SGHNT, CDR2 YENEEA. The CDR3 length is 15 residues. The V end lost 7 bases, the J end lost 0 bases, and 15 bases lay between the germline ends. The CDR3 coding sequence is TGTGCCAGCAACAAAGTTCGGGGCTTGAACACTGAAGCTTTCTTT. This translates into CASNKVRGLNTEAFF.

This clone was seen a single time. This chain connects TRBV5-4 to TRBJ2-2, with D tentatively TRBD1 (6 bases). Germline V gene sequence: CDR1 SGHNT, CDR2 YYREEE (reference sequence). This CDR3 is 15 amino acids long. V was clipped by 0 bases and J by 4 bases, with 10 bases between them. The CDR3 here is CASSLDRAPTGELFF. CDR3 sequence (DNA): TGTGCCAGCAGCTTGGACAGGGCCCCCACCGGGGAGCTGTTTTTT.

This clone has just a few counts. The chain uses TRBV6-1 and TRBJ2-1; TRBD2 matches at 10 bases. Per the germline V gene, CDR1 is MNHNS and CDR2 is SASEGT. The CDR3 covers 14 residues. V trimming: 0 bases; J trimming: 10 bases; junction bases outside the gene matches: 3. In DNA, the CDR3 is TGTGCCAGCAGTGAAGCGGGACTAGCGAGGGAGCAGTTCTTC. This codes for CASSEAGLAREQFF.

The chain joins TRBV29-1 to TRBJ1-1; D not resolved. CDR1 is SQVTM, CDR2 ANQGSEA, per germline. V lost 6 bases and J lost 3, with 8 bases in between. The CDR3 totals 11 residues. The DNA for the CDR3 is TGCAGCGTCGCACCGCACACTGAAGCTTTCTTT. This sequence encodes CSVAPHTEAFF. Full variable domain (rest looked up from reference TRBV29-1 and TRBJ1-1): SAVISQKPSRDICQRGTSLTIQCQVDSQVTMMFWYRQQPGQSLTLIATANQGSEATYESGFVIDKFPISRPNLTFSTLTVSNMSPEDSSIYLCSVAPHTEAFFGQGTRLTVV.

J is TRBJ1-2 and V is TRBV5-6; 10 positions agree with TRBD1. This CDR3 spans 15 amino acids. Germline CDR1 SGHDT, CDR2 YYEEEE. The junction had 9 bases not matched to a gene; V was cut back by 3 bases and J by 7 bases. Here the CDR3 DNA reads TGTGCCAGCAGCTCGTGGGACAGGGGATCACTTGGCTACACCTTC. Its translation: CASSSWDRGSLGYTF.

The V call is TRBV29-1, the J call TRBJ2-1, with D perhaps given as TRBD1 or TRBD2 (6 bases each). From germline, CDR1 is SQVTM and CDR2 ANQGSEA. The CDR3 is 11 residues long. CDR3: CRGGRDDEQFF. In nucleotides, the CDR3 is TGCAGGGGGGGCCGAGACGATGAGCAGTTCTTC.